This T cell receptor beta chain was sequenced in a study of T cells in narcolepsy. Study-level information: Donors had narcolepsy type 1 or type 2, or were healthy controls.

Study results and limitations: Same-patient CSF and blood CD4+ T cell clonotypes included HCRT-specific and TRIB2-specific autoreactive ones. Blood of same and different patients, but not healthy controls, reportedly held recurring autoreactive clonotypes. Some memory CD4+ repertoires had no autoreactive clone sequences.

As concerns this clone: Antigen: not known.

The CDR3 spans 10 residues. The V gene's germline CDR1 is SQVTM and CDR2 ANQGSEA. V was trimmed by 4 bases and J by 5 bases, leaving 3 bases between them. Clones were read by immunoSEQ multiplex PCR, and TCRdb kept only the in-frame ones, dropping some. The sample records around 27,000 clones, about 80% being singletons. The receptor comes from a human donor with narcolepsy. V gene TRBV29-1 combines with J gene TRBJ2-4; D gene unclear. Sequencing was carried out using CD45RA- memory CD4+ T cells from PBMCs. The CDR3 DNA sequence: TGCAGCGTTGGGGAAAACATTCAGTACTTC. Encoded protein: CSVGENIQYF.